This T cell receptor beta chain originates from a study of radiotherapy plus CTLA-4 blockade in lung cancer. Whole-study context: With 31% of patients having disease control, objective responses were seen in under 20%.

Focal radiation and CTLA-4 blockade (ipilimumab) were tested in chemo-refractory metastatic non-small-cell lung cancer patients. The V and J ends lost 0 bases and 2 bases respectively, with 9 bases between them. CDR3 size: 14 residues. The germline V gene encodes CDR1 SGHRS and CDR2 YFSETQ. Study outcomes and limitations: Expansion in blood of tumor-derived TCR clones was seen after radiotherapy plus ipilimumab.

This clone was observed once. Its antigen is unknown. Profiling relied on immunoSEQ multiplex PCR, and the TCRdb table lists in-frame clones only, not all of them. The sample carries tens of thousands of clones, almost 85% recorded once. The V and J genes are TRBV5-1 and TRBJ2-7, with a weak D call TRBD1 (6 bases). The sequence derives from a human donor with non-small cell lung cancer whose response to radiotherapy plus ipilimumab could not be evaluated. This specimen was peripheral blood, taken from a patient treated with radiotherapy plus ipilimumab. For the CDR3, the DNA is TGCGCCAGCAGCTTGGACAGGGATACCTACGAGCAGTACTTC. Amino acid sequence: CASSLDRDTYEQYF.